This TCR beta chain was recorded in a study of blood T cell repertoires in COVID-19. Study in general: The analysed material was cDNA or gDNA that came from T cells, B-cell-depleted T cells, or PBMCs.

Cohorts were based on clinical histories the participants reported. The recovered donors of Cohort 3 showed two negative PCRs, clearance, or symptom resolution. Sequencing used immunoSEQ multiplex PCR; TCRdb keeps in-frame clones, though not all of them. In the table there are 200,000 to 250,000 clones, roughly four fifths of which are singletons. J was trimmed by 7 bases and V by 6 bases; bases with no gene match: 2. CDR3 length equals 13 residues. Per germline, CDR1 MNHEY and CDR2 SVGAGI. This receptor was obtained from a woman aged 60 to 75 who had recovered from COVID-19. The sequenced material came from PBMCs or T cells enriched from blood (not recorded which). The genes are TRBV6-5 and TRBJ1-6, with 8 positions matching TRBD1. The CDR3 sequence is CASRRQGNSPLHF. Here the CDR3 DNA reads TGTGCCAGCAGGCGACAGGGGAATTCACCCCTCCACTTT.